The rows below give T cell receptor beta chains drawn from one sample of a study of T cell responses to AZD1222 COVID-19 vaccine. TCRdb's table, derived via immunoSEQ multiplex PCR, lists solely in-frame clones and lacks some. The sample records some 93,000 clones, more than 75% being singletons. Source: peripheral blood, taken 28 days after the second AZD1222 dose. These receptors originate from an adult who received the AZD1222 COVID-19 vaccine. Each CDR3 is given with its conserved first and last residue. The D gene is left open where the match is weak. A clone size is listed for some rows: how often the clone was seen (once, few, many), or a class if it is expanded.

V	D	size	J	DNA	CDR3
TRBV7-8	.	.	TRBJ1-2	TGTGCCAGCAGCCCAACGGGCGGCTATGGCTACACCTTC	CASSPTGGYGYTF
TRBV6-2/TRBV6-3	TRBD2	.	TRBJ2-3	TGTGCCAGCAGTTACACCACTAGCGGGGGGCCAGATACGCAGTATTTT	CASSYTTSGGPDTQYF
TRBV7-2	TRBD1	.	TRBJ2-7	TGTGCTTGTAGTGGTGACAGGGGGTCTTCCTACGAGCAGTACTTC	CACSGDRGSSYEQYF
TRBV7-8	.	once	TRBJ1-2	TGTGCCAGCACTTCGATGTCAGCGGCCGGAGTTGGAGCCGCTTATGGCTACACCTTC	CASTSMSAAGVGAAYGYTF
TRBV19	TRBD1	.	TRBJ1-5	TGTGCCAGTAGTCCCAGGACAGGGACGCGCAATCAGCCCCAGCATTTT	CASSPRTGTRNQPQHF
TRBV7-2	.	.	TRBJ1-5	TGTGCCAGCAGCTTAGCTAGATATCAGCCCCAGCATTTT	CASSLARYQPQHF
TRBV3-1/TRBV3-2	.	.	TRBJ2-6	TGTGCCAGCAGCCAAGACGCCTCTGGGGCCAACGTCCTGACTTTC	CASSQDASGANVLTF
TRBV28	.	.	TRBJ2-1	TGTGCCAGCAGCTTAAATAGTGTGGGGTACCGTACAATGAGGCAGTTCTTC	CASSLNSVGYRTMRQFF
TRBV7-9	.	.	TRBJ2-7	TGTGCCAGCAGCCATGGGACCTACGAGCAGTACTTC	CASSHGTYEQYF
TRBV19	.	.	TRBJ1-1	TGTGCCAGTGGGGGAGAAGGGCAGTACGGTGAAGCTTTCTTT	CASGGEGQYGEAFF
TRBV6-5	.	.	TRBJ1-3	TGTGCCAGCAGCCAAAGGGGGAACTCTGGAAACACCATATATTTT	CASSQRGNSGNTIYF
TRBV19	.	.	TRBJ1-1	TGTGCCAGTAGTGTCAGGGAGAAGAACACTGAAGCTTTCTTT	CASSVREKNTEAFF
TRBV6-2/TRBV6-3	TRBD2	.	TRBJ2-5	TGTGCCCGCAGCAGACTAGCGGGGGGGTGGGAGACCCAGTACTTC	CARSRLAGGWETQYF
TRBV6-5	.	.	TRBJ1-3	TGTGCCAGCAGCCTCTCTAAAAGGGCAGGAAACACCATATATTTT	CASSLSKRAGNTIYF
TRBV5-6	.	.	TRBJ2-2	TGTGCCAGCAGCCAAAACACCGGGGAGCTGTTTTTT	CASSQNTGELFF
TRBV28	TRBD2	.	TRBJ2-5	TGTGCCAGCAGGTCTCGGAGCGGGAGGGTCCAAGAGACCCAGTACTTC	CASRSRSGRVQETQYF
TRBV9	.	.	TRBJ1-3	TGTGCCAGCAGCCCTAACAGCCTTGGAAACACCATATATTTT	CASSPNSLGNTIYF
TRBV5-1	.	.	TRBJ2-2	TGCGCCAGCAGTAAACAGTGGGACACCGGGGAGCTGTTTTTT	CASSKQWDTGELFF
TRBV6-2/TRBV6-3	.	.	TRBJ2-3	TGTGCCAGCAGCCATAACCACCTCCGGGGCAGCACAGATACGCAGTATTTT	CASSHNHLRGSTDTQYF
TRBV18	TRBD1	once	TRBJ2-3	TGTGCCAGCTCAAAAGAGACAGGGATCACAGATACGCAGTATTTT	CASSKETGITDTQYF
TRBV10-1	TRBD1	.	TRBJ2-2	TGCGCCAGCAGTCGGGGACAGGGAAACACCGGGGAGCTGTTTTTT	CASSRGQGNTGELFF
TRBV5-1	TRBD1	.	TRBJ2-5	TGCGCCAGCAGCTTGAGGACAGGGGAGACCCAGTACTTC	CASSLRTGETQYF
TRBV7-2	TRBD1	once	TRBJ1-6	TGTGCCAGCAGCTCCGCTCCAACCCAGGGGGCCAATTCACCCCTCCACTTT	CASSSAPTQGANSPLHF
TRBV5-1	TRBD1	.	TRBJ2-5	TGCGCCAGCAGCTTGGGACAGGGAAACCAAGAGACCCAGTACTTC	CASSLGQGNQETQYF
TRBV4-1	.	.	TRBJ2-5	TGCGCCAGCAGCCAAGAGGGCAGAGAGACCCAGTACTTC	CASSQEGRETQYF
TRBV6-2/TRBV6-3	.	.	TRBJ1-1	TGTGCCAGCAGCCAAACCGGGTCTCGTTTTACTGAAGCTTTCTTT	CASSQTGSRFTEAFF
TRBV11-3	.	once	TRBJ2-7	TGTGCCAGCAGCTCGGACAACGAGCAGTACTTC	CASSSDNEQYF
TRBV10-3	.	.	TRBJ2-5	TGTGCCATCAGTGAATCCGGGGAGACCCAGTACTTC	CAISESGETQYF
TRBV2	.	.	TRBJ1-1	TGTGCCAGCAGTGAAGGGGGGGAAACTGAAGCTTTCTTT	CASSEGGETEAFF
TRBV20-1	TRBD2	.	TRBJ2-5	TGCAGTGCTAGTGGCCGGGCTAGCGGGAGTAGCTCCATGCAAGAGACCCAGTACTTC	CSASGRASGSSSMQETQYF
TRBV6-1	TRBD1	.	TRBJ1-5	TGTGCCAGCAGTGAAGCTCCAGGGGGATGGCCTCAGCCCCAGCATTTT	CASSEAPGGWPQPQHF
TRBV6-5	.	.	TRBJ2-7	TGTGCCAGCAGTTACAGCGGGACAGGCTCCTACGAGCAGTACTTC	CASSYSGTGSYEQYF
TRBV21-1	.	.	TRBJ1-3	TGTGCCAGCAGCACGAGGAGGGGAGGAAATGGAAACACCATATATTTT	CASSTRRGGNGNTIYF